The T cell receptor (beta chain) under discussion was sequenced for a study of sequential checkpoint blockade in melanoma. Libraries were prepared by immunoSEQ multiplex PCR; TCRdb keeps only in-frame clonotypes and omits some of them. The data hold around 21,000 clones, with around four fifths observed a single time. Treatment defined: randomized to nivolumab then ipilimumab (arm A) or the reverse (arm B). PBMC sorting kept live CD3+CD8+ cells without CD19 or CD56. With V trimmed by 3 bases and J by 6 bases, 3 bases remained unmatched. The CDR3 extends over 12 amino acids. Germline loops: CDR1 SGHRS, CDR2 YFSETQ.

This TCR was recovered from a human donor with melanoma. This rearrangement joins TRBV5-1 to TRBJ2-7; 7 bases match TRBD2. The material was CD8+ T cells sorted from blood (inferred from file names), obtained from a patient given nivolumab and ipilimumab in sequence. CDR3 in amino acids: CASSYPGGEQYF. The DNA for the CDR3 is TGCGCCAGCAGCTATCCGGGAGGCGAGCAGTACTTC. The entire variable domain, with the rest obtained from reference TRBV5-1 and TRBJ2-7, is as follows: KAGVTQTPRYLIKTRGQQVTLSCSPISGHRSVSWYQQTPGQGLQFLFEYFSETQRNKGNFPGRFSGRQFSNSRSEMNVSTLELGDSALYLCASSYPGGEQYFGPGTRLTVT.